The entry below describes one TCR beta chain. The antigen remains undetermined. The CDR3 extends over 12 amino acids. Germline V CDR1 and CDR2: SQVTM, ANQGSEA. Trimming left V 2 bases short and J 7 bases short, with 9 bases between. The data stem from a study of identifying expanded T cells in peripheral blood. Findings and caveats of the study: Across healthy donors, higher total template counts meant significantly greater approximately two-week count variance. Over around two and four weeks, about 17 and 20 clones changed, versus approximately 1.1 between replicates.

Produced via immunoSEQ multiplex PCR; TCRdb's table is partial and in-frame only. The sample holds some 72,000 clones, under 90% seen once. This clonotype was sampled from a person between 18 and 69 years old in good health. Source material: blood. This chain joins TRBV29-1 and TRBJ2-1; D is unresolved. CDR3 protein: CSVERSGNEQFF. The CDR3 nucleotides are TGCAGCGTTGAACGGTCCGGTAATGAGCAGTTCTTC.